A single sample gave rise to the 22 T cell receptor beta chains below, sequenced in a study of cytomegalovirus exposure and HLA in healthy donors. 13 Jbeta primers and 60 Vbeta primers were used for the PCR. Only in-frame clones appear in the TCRdb table, and some are missing; sequencing was by immunoSEQ multiplex PCR. This table holds about 160,000 clones, 70% to 80% found once. Source material: PBMCs. The receptors originated from a man younger than 45 in good health and CMV-seropositive.

This clone was detected once. This CDR3 is CASSTSFRDSHRQFF. The CDR3 DNA follows: TGTGCCAGTAGTACCTCCTTCAGGGACTCCCATCGGCAGTTCTTC. This rearrangement joins TRBV19 to TRBJ2-1, with D maybe TRBD2 (6 bases). This CDR3 comprises 15 residues. With 4 bases removed from V and 12 bases from J, the gap between germline ends came to 22 bases. CDR1 is LNHDA and CDR2 is SQIVND in the germline V gene (reference sequence).

This clone appeared a few times. The chain carries TRBV4-2 and TRBJ2-7; 7 bases agree with TRBD1. The junction had 6 bases not matched to a gene; V was cut back by 1 base and J by 0 bases. Per the germline V gene, CDR1 is LGHNA and CDR2 is YNFKEQ. This CDR3 spans 16 amino acids. The CDR3 reads CASSQGTGENSYEQYF. CDR3 DNA: TGTGCCAGCAGCCAAGGAACAGGGGAAAACTCCTACGAGCAGTACTTC.

The chain uses TRBV2 and TRBJ2-7; no definite D call. Looked up from germline, CDR1 is SNHLY and CDR2 is FYNNEI. Deletions cut 8 bases from V and 3 bases from J, with 8 bases between. This CDR3 is 11 amino acids long. CDR3 coding DNA: TGTGCCAGCGCGGTATTCTACGAGCAGTACTTC. As protein: CASAVFYEQYF.

The chain is built from TRBV27 and TRBJ2-5; the match to TRBD1 covers 11 bases. Germline assignment: CDR1 MNHEY and CDR2 SMNVEV (reference sequence). Losses at the gene ends were 5 bases for V and 5 bases for J; bases not matched to a gene: 4. The CDR3 runs 14 residues. The CDR3 is CASSGQGAGETQYF. The CDR3 coding sequence is TGTGCCAGCAGTGGACAGGGGGCAGGGGAGACCCAGTACTTC.

The chain uses TRBV7-9 and TRBJ2-5; TRBD1 might be the D (5 bases). The CDR3 loop spans 14 amino acids. Germline CDR1 SEHNR, CDR2 FQNEAQ (reference sequence). Between the trimmed V and J ends, which lost 5 bases and 5 bases, there was a span of 15 bases. The DNA of the CDR3 is TGTGCCAGCAGCATACACCAGGGTGGGGAGACCCAGTACTTC. Translated, it gives CASSIHQGGETQYF.

V usage is TRBV27 and J usage is TRBJ2-7; D possibly corresponds to TRBD2 (5 bases). The CDR3 loop spans 14 amino acids. CDR1 is MNHEY and CDR2 is SMNVEV in the germline V gene (reference sequence). Trimming removed 7 bases from V and 6 bases from J, with 19 bases in between. The DNA for the CDR3 is TGTGCCAGCATCCTCCAACCGAGGGCGCGCGAGCAGTACTTC. Amino acid sequence: CASILQPRAREQYF.

The chain couples TRBV10-2 to TRBJ1-4; 9 positions match TRBD1. With 7 bases clipped from V and 6 bases from J, the junction kept 3 bases outside the gene matches. Germline CDR1 and CDR2: WSHSY and SAAADI. This CDR3 is 13 amino acids long. CDR3 sequence reads: CASKQGAYEKLFF. CDR3 DNA sequence: TGCGCCAGCAAACAGGGGGCCTATGAAAAACTGTTTTTT.

V and J are TRBV27 and TRBJ1-2; a possible D gene is TRBD1 (6 bases). Between the trimmed V and J ends, which lost 0 bases and 4 bases, there was a span of 9 bases. Germline CDR1 MNHEY, CDR2 SMNVEV (reference sequence). The CDR3 length is 14 residues. In nucleotides, the CDR3 is TGTGCCAGCAGTTTATCACAGGGAGCCTATGGCTACACCTTC. As protein: CASSLSQGAYGYTF.

The rearrangement joins TRBV9 to TRBJ2-3; D is possibly TRBD2 (7 bases). This CDR3 contains 15 residues. V lost 0 bases, J lost 4 bases, and 12 bases lay in between. The germline V gene has CDR1 SGDLS and CDR2 YYNGEE. The CDR3 loop reads CASSVGGGEADTQYF. CDR3 DNA sequence: TGTGCCAGCAGCGTAGGAGGGGGGGAGGCAGATACGCAGTATTTT.

The chain joins TRBV4-1 to TRBJ2-1, with a weak D call TRBD2 (5 bases). The CDR3 covers 14 residues. Germline CDR1 is MGHRA and CDR2 is YSYEKL. The V and J ends lost 0 bases and 4 bases respectively, with 7 bases between them. The CDR3 is CASSQDWTYNEQFF. DNA of the CDR3: TGCGCCAGCAGCCAAGATTGGACTTACAATGAGCAGTTCTTC.

This clone was observed a few times. The rearrangement uses TRBV5-1 and TRBJ2-5, with 13 bases matching TRBD2. The CDR3 length is 20 residues. The junction had 17 bases not matched to a gene; V was cut back by 4 bases and J by 2 bases. Germline values: CDR1 SGHRS, CDR2 YFSETQ. CDR3 DNA: TGCGCCAGCAGCATACAGACTGGACTAGCGGGGGATAGGCGGCAAGAGACCCAGTACTTC. Protein: CASSIQTGLAGDRRQETQYF.

The chain employs TRBV9 and TRBJ2-3; 8 bases agree with TRBD1. J was trimmed by 4 bases and V by 4 bases; bases with no gene match: 5. The CDR3 spans 14 residues. From germline, CDR1 is SGDLS and CDR2 YYNGEE. The CDR3 here is CASSMDRVADTQYF. CDR3 in DNA: TGTGCCAGCAGCATGGACAGGGTTGCAGATACGCAGTATTTT. Together with reference TRBV9 and TRBJ2-3, the CDR3 gives the full variable domain: DSGVTQTPKHLITATGQRVTLRCSPRSGDLSVYWYQQSLDQGLQFLIQYYNGEERAKGNILERFSAQQFPDLHSELNLSSLELGDSALYFCASSMDRVADTQYFGPGTRLTVL.

CDR3 in DNA: TGCGCCAGCAGTGAGGCCGGGACTAGCGGGGGGTGGGAGCAGTTCTTC. Amino acid sequence: CASSEAGTSGGWEQFF. V is TRBV10-2 and J is TRBJ2-1; TRBD2 matches 15 bases. The CDR3 has 16 residues. CDR1 is WSHSY, CDR2 SAAADI, per germline. V gave up 2 bases and J gave up 10 bases; unmatched junction bases: 6.

V is TRBV9 and J is TRBJ2-3; D is unclear. Germline V gene sequence: CDR1 SGDLS, CDR2 YYNGEE. V was clipped by 1 base and J by 1 base, with 10 bases between them. There are 15 residues in the CDR3. The chain's CDR3 is CASSVSSMGTDTQYF. CDR3 sequence (DNA): TGTGCCAGCAGCGTATCTTCTATGGGCACAGATACGCAGTATTTT.

CDR3 amino acids: CASSTEVNQETQYF. In DNA form, the CDR3 reads TGTGCCAGCAGTACAGAAGTTAACCAAGAGACCCAGTACTTC. The chain carries TRBV27 and TRBJ2-5; D is undetermined. Trimming removed 5 bases at V and 0 bases at J, with 10 bases between. The CDR3 length is 14 residues. Germline V CDR1 and CDR2: MNHEY, SMNVEV (reference sequence).

The gene calls are TRBV4-2 and TRBJ2-7; D not resolved. The V gene's germline CDR1 is LGHNA and CDR2 YNFKEQ. The CDR3 sequence is 15 residues long. V lost 3 bases, J lost 5 bases, and 17 bases lay in between. CDR3 bases: TGTGCCAGCAGCCAGTCCGGGTTCAGCGCCCACGAGCAGTACTTC. Protein product: CASSQSGFSAHEQYF.

The chain links TRBV30 to TRBJ2-7, with 7 bases lining up with TRBD1. This CDR3 comprises 13 residues. V was pared by 2 bases and J by 4 bases, with 5 bases of the junction left unmatched. CDR1 GTSNPN and CDR2 SVGIG come from the germline V gene (reference sequence). This CDR3 reads CAWSTKQGYEQYF. In DNA, the CDR3 is TGTGCCTGGAGTACCAAACAGGGGTACGAGCAGTACTTC.

The chain recombines TRBV27 with TRBJ2-6, with 7 bases matching TRBD1. Germline CDR1 MNHEY, CDR2 SMNVEV (reference sequence). The CDR3 runs 18 residues. V shed 5 bases and J 2 bases; nucleotides not matched to a gene: 12. In DNA form, the CDR3 reads TGTGCCAGCAGTGCCGACAGGGCGGTTACCCCTGGGGCCAACGTCCTGACTTTC. It is translated as CASSADRAVTPGANVLTF.

The chain combines TRBV11-1 with TRBJ2-7, with 7 bases matching TRBD1. This CDR3 is built from 14 residues. J gave up 3 bases and V 5 bases, and 7 bases lay outside the gene matches. CDR1 is SGHAT and CDR2 is FQDESV in the germline V gene (reference sequence). The CDR3 nucleotides read TGTGCCAGCAGCCTGTCCGGGACAGACTACGAGCAGTACTTC. This sequence encodes CASSLSGTDYEQYF.

The chain employs TRBV7-9 and TRBJ2-7, with D perhaps TRBD1 (6 bases). The V gene lost 2 bases and the J gene lost 5 bases, with 13 bases spanning the gap. This CDR3 has 14 amino acids. Per germline, CDR1 SEHNR and CDR2 FQNEAQ (reference sequence). CDR3 region: CASSLSTGGHEQYF. The CDR3, as DNA: TGTGCCAGCAGCTTATCGACAGGAGGCCACGAGCAGTACTTC.

The J gene is TRBJ2-7, the V gene TRBV4-3; no clear D gene. This CDR3 spans 13 amino acids. The V and J ends lost 1 base and 2 bases respectively, with 6 bases between them. Looked up from germline, CDR1 is LGHNA and CDR2 is YSLEER. CDR3 nucleotides: TGCGCCAGCAGCCAAGGACTTCCCTACGAGCAGTACTTC. This sequence encodes CASSQGLPYEQYF.

The CDR3 nucleotides read TGTGCCTGCCGAAACTACAGGGAAAACTACTACGAGCAGTACTTC. Its protein is CACRNYRENYYEQYF. V and J are TRBV30 and TRBJ2-7, with D possibly matching TRBD1 (6 bases). With 6 bases removed from V and 3 bases from J, the gap between germline ends came to 21 bases. Per germline, CDR1 GTSNPN and CDR2 SVGIG (reference sequence). The CDR3 is made up of 15 amino acids.